This entry features one T cell receptor beta chain sequence. This CDR3 contains 14 residues. V lost 4 bases, J lost 4 bases, and 11 bases lay in between. Germline CDR1 reads SEHNR; CDR2 reads FQNEAQ (reference sequence). Under the authors' procedure: The authors estimated nucleated cell counts from reference gene primer amplification. Sequencing was performed with immunoSEQ multiplex PCR; in TCRdb, only in-frame clones are kept and a portion is missing. For V, J and clone size, that table is used; D and trimming come from the DNA. The table records 110,000 or so clones, more than 70% of them present only once. This specimen comes from a study of blood T cell repertoires in COVID-19. About the research overall: PBMCs, B-cell-depleted T cells, or T cells provided the cDNA or gDNA that made up the material.

The sequencing input was peripheral blood. The chain links TRBV7-9 to TRBJ1-3; perhaps TRBD1 as D (6 bases). This sequence was found in a woman aged 70 to 79 who had recovered from COVID-19. The CDR3 protein is CASSSGRGGNTIYF. For the CDR3, the DNA is TGTGCCAGCAGCTCAGGAAGGGGGGGAAACACCATATATTTT.